The 21 T cell receptor beta chains in this list originate from one sample, sequenced in a study of Graves' ophthalmopathy and Graves' hyperthyroidism. Scientists amplified the TCR beta CDR3 regions from RNA transcripts. An initial RT-PCR round employing HTBI primers preceded a second-round multiplex PCR. TCRdb independently ran MiXCR on the multiplex PCR reads; one entry per CDR3 protein. The data show about 620,000 distinct CDR3 sequences, 22% seen once. The source material was peripheral blood. The receptors were sampled from a woman under 30 with stable Graves' hyperthyroidism. Some clones in this sample may be carry-over from other donors' samples.

The CDR3 nucleotides are TGCAGTGCTTGGCTGAGCTCCTATAATTCACCCCTCCACTTT. Amino acids: CSAWLSSYNSPLHF. The V gene is TRBV20-1, the J gene TRBJ1-6, with D unclear. The CDR3 has 14 amino acids. CDR1 is DFQATT, CDR2 SNEGSKA, per germline (reference sequence). V lost 5 bases and J 0 bases, leaving 8 bases between the germline ends.

This clonotype was detected a few times. The genes are TRBV5-6 and TRBJ2-5, with TRBD2 matching 10 bases. CDR1 is SGHDT and CDR2 is YYEEEE in the germline V gene. CDR3 size: 16 residues. Trimming at V came to 0 bases and at J to 2 bases, leaving 4 bases not matched to a gene. CDR3 sequence: CASSLVAGGRQETQYF. The CDR3 coding sequence is TGTGCCAGCAGCTTGGTAGCGGGAGGACGACAAGAGACCCAGTACTTC.

Comment on this clonotype: This may arise from a read error, as a much more abundant clone is one base away. The rearrangement joins TRBV6-2 or TRBV6-3 to TRBJ2-7; perhaps D is TRBD1 or TRBD2 (5 bases each). The CDR3 totals 15 residues. CDR1 and CDR2 (germline): MNHEY, SVGEGT. DNA for the CDR3: TGTGCCGGCAGTTCGGCCGATTGGGGGAGAAAGGGGTCATACTTC. This sequence encodes CAGSSADWGRKGSYF.

The V gene is TRBV12-3 or TRBV12-4, the J gene TRBJ2-5; 9 nucleotides align to TRBD2. The CDR3 covers 14 residues. Trimming removed 6 bases from V and 4 bases from J; junction bases left unmatched: 6. The CDR3 protein is CASSGREGPETQYF. CDR3 nucleotides: TGTGCCAGCAGCGGGCGGGAGGGTCCAGAGACCCAGTACTTC.

This clonotype was detected ten times or more. The CDR3 sequence: CACLLGQLMNTEAFF. As DNA, the CDR3 is TGTGCCTGTCTTTTAGGACAGCTAATGAACACTGAAGCTTTCTTT. The chain recombines TRBV30 with TRBJ1-1, with TRBD1 as a possible D gene (6 bases). The CDR3 totals 15 residues. Germline loops: CDR1 GTSNPN, CDR2 SVGIG (reference sequence). V was pared by 6 bases and J by 0 bases, with 17 bases between.

This clonotype was counted once. This chain links TRBV12-3 or TRBV12-4 with TRBJ1-2; D not certain. Trimming took off 7 bases at V and 10 bases at J, with 19 bases between the two ends. This CDR3 has 13 amino acids. This CDR3 is CASTIVNTGAYTF. CDR3 DNA sequence: TGTGCCAGCACCATTGTGAACACTGGAGCCTACACCTTC.

At least ten counts were recorded for this clonotype. The chain couples TRBV7-3 to TRBJ1-2; a weak D match, TRBD1 (6 bases). CDR1 is SGHTA and CDR2 is FQGTGA in the germline V gene. V shed 3 bases and J shed 8 bases, with 13 bases lying between them. The CDR3 contains 13 residues. The DNA for the CDR3 is TGTGCCAGCAGCTTCCGAGGGGGGGCCGGCTACACCTTC. Protein sequence: CASSFRGGAGYTF.

This clonotype was counted many times. The chain joins TRBV6-2 or TRBV6-3 to TRBJ1-5; TRBD1 might be the D (5 bases). This CDR3 has 13 amino acids. V dropped 11 bases and J dropped 6 bases, with 17 bases sitting between them. The V gene's germline CDR1 is MNHEY and CDR2 SVGEGT. In DNA, the CDR3 is TGTGCCTCCCGGGGCCAGGGCTCTCAGCCCCAGCATTTT. This encodes CASRGQGSQPQHF.

The V call is TRBV5-1, the J call TRBJ2-7, with D unclear. This CDR3 comprises 13 residues. Germline V gene lookup returns CDR1 SGHRS and CDR2 YFSETQ. With 1 base removed from V and 4 bases from J, the gap between germline ends came to 9 bases. The CDR3 region is CASSLTFGYEQYF. The DNA for the CDR3 is TGCGCCAGCAGCTTGACGTTCGGGTACGAGCAGTACTTC.

The chain employs TRBV6-2 or TRBV6-3 and TRBJ1-1; weak D call: TRBD1 (6 bases). Per germline, CDR1 MNHEY and CDR2 SVGEGT. Deletions cut 9 bases from V and 0 bases from J, with 11 bases between. CDR3 length: 13 residues. The CDR3 nucleotides read TGTGCCAGTAAAGACAGGCTGAACACTGAAGCTTTCTTT. Translating gives CASKDRLNTEAFF.

This clonotype appeared many times. The DNA for the CDR3 is TGTGCCAGCAGCCCTACAGGGGGCGGCAATCAGCCCCAGCATTTT. Translating it yields CASSPTGGGNQPQHF. The V call is TRBV12-3 or TRBV12-4, the J call TRBJ1-5, with 9 bases matching TRBD1. V shed 6 bases, J shed 2 bases, and the junction held 5 bases outside the gene matches. The CDR3 sequence is 15 residues long.

The chain has TRBV6-1 and TRBJ2-7; TRBD1 aligns across 12 bases. This CDR3 has 13 residues. Germline trimming cut 11 bases from V and 2 bases from J; bases unmatched to any gene: 4. CDR1 and CDR2 from the germline V gene are MNHNS and SASEGT. CDR3 protein: CAGGQGATYEQYF. The CDR3 DNA follows: TGTGCCGGGGGACAGGGGGCCACCTACGAGCAGTACTTC.

Notes on this clonotype: One base away lies a much larger clone, so this may be a sequencing read error. The V call is TRBV12-3 or TRBV12-4, the J call TRBJ1-1; a weak D match, TRBD1 (6 bases). This CDR3 is 13 amino acids long. CDR3 loop: CASSKGQAFEACF. In DNA, the CDR3 is TGTGCCAGCAGTAAGGGACAAGCCTTTGAAGCTTGCTTT.

This clonotype occurred many times. The chain has TRBV7-2 and TRBJ1-2; D might be TRBD1 (5 bases). V was pared by 2 bases and J by 4 bases, with 14 bases between. The CDR3 spans 15 residues. In germline, CDR1 is SGHTA, CDR2 FQGNSA. This CDR3 is CASSLTGQNSYGYTF. The CDR3 DNA sequence: TGTGCCAGCAGCTTAACAGGTCAAAACTCCTATGGCTACACCTTC.

This chain's CDR3 is CATSDSSTGVWGTEAFF. The DNA for the CDR3 is TGTGCCACCAGTGATTCGTCAACGGGGGTATGGGGAACTGAAGCTTTCTTT. V is TRBV24-1 and J is TRBJ1-1, with TRBD1 as a possible D gene (5 bases). Germline V gives CDR1 KGHDR, CDR2 SFDVKD. The CDR3 runs 17 residues. Trimming took off 2 bases at V and 5 bases at J, with 20 bases between the two ends.

The table lists this clonotype with many counts. This chain joins TRBV19 and TRBJ1-5; no clear D. Trimming left V 6 bases short and J 5 bases short, with 11 bases between. Germline lookup yields CDR1 LNHDA and CDR2 SQIVND (reference sequence). The CDR3 consists of 13 residues. The CDR3 here is CASRGRRDQPQHF. The CDR3 region has the DNA TGTGCCAGTAGGGGGAGGAGAGATCAGCCCCAGCATTTT.

The chain uses TRBV7-2 and TRBJ1-6, with TRBD1 as a possible D gene (5 bases). The germline V and J ends were trimmed by 3 bases and 0 bases, with 15 bases remaining between them. The germline V gene encodes CDR1 SGHTA and CDR2 FQGNSA. The CDR3 is 18 amino acids. CDR3 sequence (DNA): TGTGCCAGCAGCTTCCTCGGCGGGACGGACTCCTATAATTCACCCCTCCACTTT. Encoded protein: CASSFLGGTDSYNSPLHF.

This clonotype was seen many times. The chain carries TRBV12-3 or TRBV12-4 and TRBJ2-5, with 7 bases that match TRBD2. Losses at the gene ends were 0 bases for V and 7 bases for J; bases not matched to a gene: 5. The CDR3 sequence is 14 residues long. The CDR3 loop reads CASSLADLAGTQYF. The CDR3 bases are TGTGCCAGCAGTTTAGCGGATTTAGCGGGGACCCAGTACTTC.

This clonotype was counted ten times or more. The V gene is TRBV6-1, the J gene TRBJ1-2, with 8 positions matching TRBD1. V was pared by 7 bases and J by 4 bases, with 2 bases of the junction left unmatched. This CDR3 is 12 amino acids long. The germline V gene encodes CDR1 MNHNS and CDR2 SASEGT. CDR3 loop: CASKDRGYGYTF. The CDR3 coding sequence is TGTGCCAGCAAAGACAGGGGCTATGGCTACACCTTC.

This clonotype was observed a handful of times. V is TRBV12-3 or TRBV12-4 and J is TRBJ1-5, with TRBD1 as a possible D gene (6 bases). V was cut by 1 base and J by 10 bases, with 14 bases left in between. This CDR3 has 14 amino acids. As DNA, the CDR3 is TGTGCCAGCAGTTTAGTCACGAGGGGGTCCCCCCAGCATTTT. Translation gives CASSLVTRGSPQHF.

This chain uses TRBV12-3 or TRBV12-4 with TRBJ1-1; D might be TRBD1 (6 bases). Trimming took 7 bases from V and 5 from J, leaving 17 bases between them. The CDR3 sequence is 14 residues long. The DNA for the CDR3 is TGTGCCAGCAACCCCTCAGCAGGGGAAACTGAAGCTTTCTTT. Residues: CASNPSAGETEAFF.